This T cell receptor beta chain was found in a study of control samples from healthy donors and cancer patients. This table comes from immunoSEQ multiplex PCR, and its TCRdb copy is limited to in-frame clones, with some not included. In the table there are more than 85,000 clones, approximately 90% of which are singletons. Germline V CDR1 and CDR2: WSHSY, SAAADI. Trimming removed 0 bases from V and 5 bases from J, with 13 bases in between. The length of the CDR3 is 15 residues. J is TRBJ2-5 and V is TRBV10-2; D is perhaps TRBD2 (6 bases). This clonotype originated in a woman aged 45-59 years in good health. Specimen: blood. CDR3 DNA sequence: TGCGCCAGCAGTGAGTCCGCGGGACTCGGGGAGACCCAGTACTTC. Protein sequence: CASSESAGLGETQYF.